Sequencing of this T cell receptor beta chain was carried out in a study of shared clonotypes between healthy human individuals. It was into CD45RA+ naive and CD45RA-negative memory subsets that the CD4+ cells were split. Study findings and constraints: The researchers took only blood, and tissue repertoires probably look different. Read depth was anticipated to influence clonotype sharing among donors.

Points on this clone: Antigen specificity is unknown.

In the authors' methods: Filtering was not the same, since immunoSEQ gave junction-only sequences without quality scores. Using immunoSEQ multiplex PCR, the repertoire was profiled, and TCRdb retains in-frame clones only, with some absent. V, J and clone size derive from that table, while D and trimming were established from the DNA sequence. Among hundreds of thousands of clones listed, roughly 70% were seen once. In germline, CDR1 is SGHAT, CDR2 FQNNGV. The CDR3 runs to 17 residues. Trimming cost V 3 bases and J 2 bases, with 19 bases left between them. This sequence joins TRBV11-2 and TRBJ2-5, with TRBD1 as a possible D gene (5 bases). The sample consisted of memory CD4+ T cells sorted from blood. Subset here: CD45RA-negative fraction. The clonotype comes from a woman aged 25 to 39 in good health. CDR3 residues: CASSFLSGARSQETQYF. CDR3 DNA sequence: TGTGCCAGCAGCTTTCTCAGTGGGGCGAGGAGTCAAGAGACCCAGTACTTC.